Shown below are 14 T cell receptor beta chains from a single sample sequenced in a study of cytomegalovirus exposure and HLA in healthy donors. Sequencing used immunoSEQ multiplex PCR; TCRdb keeps in-frame clones, though not all of them. This table holds 100,000 to 150,000 clones, 75% to 90% found once. The source material was PBMCs. These receptors were taken from a woman in her late teens or twenties in good health and CMV-seronegative.

This chain uses TRBV11-2 with TRBJ2-3; 9 nucleotides line up with TRBD2. CDR1 SGHAT and CDR2 FQNNGV come from the germline V gene. The V and J ends lost 1 base and 4 bases, in that order; junction bases with no gene match: 9. This CDR3 has 17 amino acids. In DNA, the CDR3 is TGTGCCAGCAGCTTAGGATTAGGGACTAGCTTGGCAGATACGCAGTATTTT. The encoded protein is CASSLGLGTSLADTQYF.

This chain uses TRBV23-1 with TRBJ1-6; 7 bases map to TRBD1. TRBV23-1 is assigned to the ORF class and has an uncertain function. J lost 9 bases, V lost 1 base, and 6 bases had no gene match. The CDR3 contains 15 residues. CDR3 amino acids: CASSQFDRAGSPLHF. Here the CDR3 DNA reads TGCGCCAGCAGTCAATTCGACAGGGCGGGTTCACCCCTCCACTTT.

The V call is TRBV25-1, the J call TRBJ2-2; the match to TRBD1 covers 7 bases. Germline V lookup: CDR1 MGHDK, CDR2 SYGVNS. V lost 3 bases to trimming and J lost 7 bases; unmatched junction nucleotides: 8. The CDR3 spans 15 residues. CDR3 sequence: CASSELARDSGELFF. The CDR3 nucleotides are TGTGCCAGCAGTGAGCTGGCAAGGGACAGCGGGGAGCTGTTTTTT.

Comments on this clone: Its ends do not fully match the called genes, so a read error is possible. The rearrangement uses TRBV5-1 and TRBJ2-5, with 11 nucleotides matching TRBD2. From germline, CDR1 is SGHRS and CDR2 YFSETQ. The CDR3 has 16 residues. In nucleotides, the CDR3 is TGCGCCAGCAGCCTCTCTAGCGGGGGGCCGCAAGGGACCCAGTACTTC. It translates to CASSLSSGGPQGTQYF.

The V call is TRBV2, the J call TRBJ2-1; 9 bases are a match to TRBD2. The CDR3 is made up of 16 amino acids. With 4 bases clipped from V and 7 bases from J, the junction kept 11 bases outside the gene matches. Germline assignment: CDR1 SNHLY and CDR2 FYNNEI. The CDR3 bases are TGTGCCAGCAGTGCCAACGAGGGACTAGCCTGGAATGAGCAGTTCTTC. Its protein product is CASSANEGLAWNEQFF.

This rearrangement joins TRBV9 to TRBJ1-1; tentatively, D is TRBD1 (5 bases). The CDR3 spans 13 residues. The ends were cut back, 4 bases at V and 3 bases at J, with 10 bases in the middle. Germline CDR1 SGDLS, CDR2 YYNGEE. The CDR3 sequence: CASSIQGDTEAFF. CDR3 bases: TGTGCCAGCAGCATCCAGGGTGACACTGAAGCTTTCTTT.

This sequence joins TRBV13 and TRBJ1-1; 7 bases match TRBD1. The germline CDR1 and CDR2 sequences are PRHDT and FYEKMQ (reference sequence). J was trimmed by 1 base and V by 6 bases; bases with no gene match: 5. The CDR3 is 14 residues long. The CDR3 nucleotides are TGTGCCAGCAGTCAAAGACAGGGGAACACTGAAGCTTTCTTT. Translation: CASSQRQGNTEAFF.

This clone was counted a single time. J is TRBJ2-7 and V is TRBV6-6, with 10 bases identical to TRBD1. Germline CDR1 MNHNY, CDR2 SVGAGI (reference sequence). The CDR3 loop spans 16 amino acids. V gave up 2 bases and J gave up 6 bases; unmatched junction bases: 10. The CDR3: CASSYRAGTGVTEQYF. The CDR3 DNA reads TGTGCCAGCAGTTACAGAGCCGGGACAGGGGTGACCGAGCAGTACTTC.

This chain links TRBV19 with TRBJ1-1; 10 bases line up with TRBD1. Germline V gene sequence: CDR1 LNHDA, CDR2 SQIVND (reference sequence). V dropped 4 bases and J dropped 4; count of bases not matched to a gene: 9. This CDR3 is built from 16 residues. CDR3 region: CASSTRQGAVGTEAFF. CDR3 DNA sequence: TGTGCCAGTAGTACCAGACAGGGGGCGGTTGGCACTGAAGCTTTCTTT.

The V gene is TRBV5-1, the J gene TRBJ1-1; D remains unclear. V was clipped by 0 bases and J by 6 bases, with 9 bases between them. In germline, CDR1 is SGHRS, CDR2 YFSETQ. This CDR3 contains 13 residues. The CDR3 DNA reads TGCGCCAGCAGCTTGGGAGGTGCGTCTGAAGCTTTCTTT. Its translation is CASSLGGASEAFF.

The chain links TRBV2 to TRBJ1-1; TRBD1 might be the D (6 bases). Trimming took off 2 bases at V and 4 bases at J, with 17 bases between the two ends. This CDR3 contains 16 residues. Germline loops: CDR1 SNHLY, CDR2 FYNNEI. CDR3 residues: CASSEIYRAGSTEAFF. The CDR3 coding sequence is TGTGCCAGCAGTGAAATCTACAGGGCAGGGAGCACTGAAGCTTTCTTT.

This clone was seen more than once but under ten times. A much larger clone lies one base from this, so it may be a read error. Other DNA sequences in the same sample also yield this CDR3. This sequence joins TRBV6-4 and TRBJ2-3, with 11 bases fitting TRBD2. Trimming cost V 0 bases and J 6 bases; bases outside gene matches: 2. This CDR3 has 15 residues. Germline V gene lookup returns CDR1 MRHNA and CDR2 SNTAGT. The CDR3 sequence is CASSDSSGGADTQYF. The CDR3, as DNA: TGTGCCAGCAGTGACTCTAGCGGGGGGGCCGATACGCAGTATTTT.

The chain uses TRBV2 and TRBJ1-5, with no clear D. This CDR3 is built from 16 residues. Germline values: CDR1 SNHLY, CDR2 FYNNEI. The germline V and J ends were trimmed by 0 bases and 3 bases, with 12 bases remaining between them. CDR3 region: CASSEAPLGPNQPQHF. CDR3 nucleotides: TGTGCCAGCAGTGAAGCGCCCCTAGGCCCCAATCAGCCCCAGCATTTT.

This clone was seen only a few times. V is TRBV11-2 and J is TRBJ2-6; a weak D match, TRBD1 (7 bases). Trimming pared 5 bases from V and 0 bases from J, leaving 17 bases between. CDR3 length: 18 amino acids. Germline V gives CDR1 SGHAT, CDR2 FQNNGV. In nucleotides, the CDR3 is TGTGCCAGCAGCGATCCCCAGGGGGGTTACTCTGGGGCCAACGTCCTGACTTTC. It translates to CASSDPQGGYSGANVLTF.